The sequence of this T cell receptor beta chain was determined in a study of T cell repertoires in cytomegalovirus infection. The CDR3 length is 15 residues. Germline loops: CDR1 SGHNT, CDR2 YYREEE (reference sequence). The V gene end was trimmed by 3 bases and the J gene end by 1 base; junction bases not matched to a gene: 2. TCRdb used MiXCR to reprocess the reads, holding one entry per CDR3 protein. The sample yields 100,000 to 150,000 distinct CDR3 sequences, more than 7% seen once. This clonotype was counted ten times or more. This chain links TRBV5-4 with TRBJ2-5; the match to TRBD2 covers 11 bases. The TCR sequence derives from a human donor in good health (CMV status not recorded). Some clones in this sample may be carry-over from other donors' samples. The sample was PBMCs. In DNA, the CDR3 is TGTGCCAGCAGCTACGGGACTAGCGGCCAAGAGACCCAGTACTTC. It translates to CASSYGTSGQETQYF.